The 25 T cell receptor beta chains given below trace back to one sample, sequenced in a study of shared clonotypes between healthy human individuals. The protocol was immunoSEQ multiplex PCR, while the TCRdb copy is restricted to in-frame clones and leaves out a portion. Of about 1 million clones in the sample, roughly 70% are singletons; the top ten hold nearly 1.5%. Sequenced sample: memory CD4+ T cells sorted from blood. Subset here: CD45RA-negative fraction. These receptors originate from a man between 18 and 29 years old in good health.

This sequence joins TRBV27 and TRBJ2-7; 10 bases are shared with TRBD2. Trimming at V came to 6 bases and at J to 5 bases, leaving 10 bases not matched to a gene. Germline-derived CDR1 and CDR2 are MNHEY and SMNVEV (reference sequence). The CDR3 spans 15 residues. The DNA for the CDR3 is TGTGCCAGCAGCATTATACTAGCGGGGAAGAACGAGCAGTACTTC. Its protein is CASSIILAGKNEQYF.

Concerning this clone: The sample holds other DNA sequences that translate to the same CDR3. The chain has TRBV11-3 and TRBJ2-7, with D perhaps TRBD2 (6 bases). The CDR3 sequence is 12 residues long. The germline CDR1 and CDR2 sequences are SGHNT and YENEEA. The V and J ends lost 0 bases and 7 bases respectively, with 7 bases between them. CDR3 in amino acids: CASSLDRGEQYF. The DNA for the CDR3 is TGTGCCAGCAGCTTAGATCGGGGGGAGCAGTACTTC. Based on the CDR3 plus reference TRBV11-3 and TRBJ2-7, the full variable domain is EAGVVQSPRYKIIEKKQPVAFWCNPISGHNTLYWYLQNLGQGPELLIRYENEEAVDDSQLPKDRFSAERLKGVDSTLKIQPAELGDSAVYLCASSLDRGEQYFGPGTRLTVT.

The chain's CDR3 is CASSQGQAYNEQFF. As DNA, the CDR3 is TGCGCCAGCAGCCAGGGACAGGCTTACAATGAGCAGTTCTTC. The chain couples TRBV5-1 to TRBJ2-1; 8 positions agree with TRBD1. Per germline, CDR1 SGHRS and CDR2 YFSETQ. This CDR3 comprises 14 residues. Trimming removed 4 bases from V and 4 bases from J; junction bases left unmatched: 4.

As DNA, the CDR3 is TGCGCCAGCAGCCCCAGAGCCGTGGGAAGCTCCCCCACAGATACGCAGTATTTT. It is translated as CASSPRAVGSSPTDTQYF. The chain links TRBV4-3 to TRBJ2-3; D is ambiguous. V was cut by 4 bases and J by 2 bases, with 22 bases left in between. Germline loops: CDR1 LGHNA, CDR2 YSLEER. The length of the CDR3 is 18 residues.

Concerning this clone itself: Other DNA variants within this sample encode the same CDR3. This rearrangement joins TRBV28 to TRBJ1-5, with 9 bases fitting TRBD1. The germline CDR1 and CDR2 sequences are MDHEN and SYDVKM. The V and J ends lost 6 bases and 4 bases, in that order; junction bases with no gene match: 4. The length of the CDR3 is 14 residues. The CDR3 protein is CASRPGQGNQPQHF. The CDR3 nucleotides read TGTGCCAGCAGGCCCGGACAGGGGAATCAGCCCCAGCATTTT.

A few counts support this clone. The chain recombines TRBV2 with TRBJ1-1, with D maybe TRBD1 (6 bases). This CDR3 has 13 amino acids. Germline lookup yields CDR1 SNHLY and CDR2 FYNNEI. Trimming took off 6 bases at V and 7 bases at J, with 15 bases between the two ends. CDR3 sequence reads: CASSTGPAGEAFF. CDR3 nucleotide sequence: TGTGCCAGCAGCACAGGGCCCGCCGGTGAAGCTTTCTTT.

The chain recombines TRBV7-9 with TRBJ2-7; possibly TRBD1 for D (5 bases). Germline loops: CDR1 SEHNR, CDR2 FQNEAQ (reference sequence). With 5 bases removed from V and 2 bases from J, the gap between germline ends came to 7 bases. The CDR3 sequence is 12 residues long. For the CDR3, the DNA is TGTGCCAGCAGCACGACAGCCTACGAGCAGTACTTC. Translating it yields CASSTTAYEQYF.

J is TRBJ2-7 and V is TRBV19; D gene ambiguous. Germline CDR1 and CDR2: LNHDA and SQIVND (reference sequence). This CDR3 has 15 amino acids. The V gene lost 5 bases and the J gene lost 4 bases, with 18 bases spanning the gap. This chain's CDR3 is CASSPSTARGYEQYF. The DNA of the CDR3 is TGTGCCAGTAGTCCAAGCACAGCGAGAGGTTACGAGCAGTACTTC.

The rearrangement joins TRBV12-5 to TRBJ1-1; 10 bases map to TRBD1. The CDR3 length is 12 residues. Germline V gene lookup returns CDR1 LGHNT and CDR2 FRNRAP. Here the CDR3 reads CVSTGQGPEAFF. CDR3 coding DNA: TGTGTCTCCACGGGACAGGGGCCTGAAGCTTTCTTT.

This rearrangement joins TRBV9 to TRBJ2-3; TRBD1 might be the D (7 bases). The CDR3 contains 15 residues. CDR1 SGDLS and CDR2 YYNGEE come from the germline V gene. Trimming stripped 4 bases from V and 0 bases from J, with 12 bases between. The chain's CDR3 is CASSQTGTSTDTQYF. In DNA, the CDR3 is TGTGCCAGCAGCCAGACAGGGACTAGCACAGATACGCAGTATTTT.

This chain uses TRBV12-5 with TRBJ2-3, with D unresolved. The CDR3 runs to 13 residues. CDR1 is LGHNT, CDR2 FRNRAP, per germline. Trimming pared 1 base from V and 2 bases from J, leaving 4 bases between. In DNA, the CDR3 is TGTGCTAGTGGTTTGGGGCACACAGATACGCAGTATTTT. This translates into CASGLGHTDTQYF. The entire variable domain, with the rest obtained from reference TRBV12-5 and TRBJ2-3, is as follows: DARVTQTPRHKVTEMGQEVTMRCQPILGHNTVFWYRQTMMQGLELLAYFRNRAPLDDSGMPKDRFSAEMPDATLATLKIQPSEPRDSAVYFCASGLGHTDTQYFGPGTRLTVL.

The V call is TRBV6-1, the J call TRBJ1-4; D is unclear. CDR3 length: 15 residues. Germline V lookup: CDR1 MNHNS, CDR2 SASEGT. V was cut by 1 base and J by 4 bases, with 10 bases left in between. CDR3 nucleotide sequence: TGTGCCAGCAGTGAAGTCCCTTGGGTTAATGAAAAACTGTTTTTT. Translated, it gives CASSEVPWVNEKLFF.

The V call is TRBV19, the J call TRBJ1-5; 7 bases map to TRBD1. Germline V gene data show CDR1 as LNHDA and CDR2 as SQIVND (reference sequence). The CDR3 has 13 amino acids. J was trimmed by 2 bases and V by 7 bases; bases with no gene match: 2. CDR3 sequence (DNA): TGTGCCAGTAAAGGGACAGGCAATCAGCCCCAGCATTTT. Translating gives CASKGTGNQPQHF. The full variable domain, with the rest looked up from reference TRBV19 and TRBJ1-5, is DGGITQSPKYLFRKEGQNVTLSCEQNLNHDAMYWYRQDPGQGLRLIYYSQIVNDFQKGDIAEGYSVSREKKESFPLTVTSAQKNPTAFYLCASKGTGNQPQHFGDGTRLSIL.

J is TRBJ2-5 and V is TRBV5-1; 12 nucleotides align to TRBD2. This CDR3 region has 18 residues. Looked up from germline, CDR1 is SGHRS and CDR2 is YFSETQ. Germline trimming cut 1 base from V and 0 bases from J; bases unmatched to any gene: 7. CDR3 nucleotides: TGCGCCAGCAGCTTGAATCCGACTAGCGGGGGATACCAAGAGACCCAGTACTTC. Translating gives CASSLNPTSGGYQETQYF.

V and J are TRBV7-2 and TRBJ2-7; D possibly corresponds to TRBD1 (6 bases). V was cut by 5 bases and J by 2 bases, with 13 bases left in between. There are 14 residues in the CDR3. Germline V gene sequence: CDR1 SGHTA, CDR2 FQGNSA. In DNA form, the CDR3 reads TGTGCCAGCAGCCAACAGGGTTCCGCCTACGAGCAGTACTTC. Its protein product is CASSQQGSAYEQYF.

This sequence joins TRBV5-8 and TRBJ2-5; the D gene could be TRBD1 or TRBD2 (6 bases each). Germline V gene data show CDR1 as SGHTS and CDR2 as YDEGEE. Trimming cost V 2 bases and J 3 bases, with 14 bases left between them. CDR3 length: 15 residues. The CDR3, as DNA: TGTGCCAGCAGCTTCCTCGAGGGGGGTAAAGAGACCCAGTACTTC. Protein sequence: CASSFLEGGKETQYF.

The CDR3 reads CASSPDRGGTTYNEQFF. The CDR3 DNA reads as TGTGCCAGCAGTCCTGACAGGGGAGGTACAACCTACAATGAGCAGTTCTTC. V usage is TRBV7-9 and J usage is TRBJ2-1; TRBD1 aligns across 8 bases. Losses at the gene ends were 6 bases for V and 2 bases for J; bases not matched to a gene: 12. Germline-derived CDR1 and CDR2 are SEHNR and FQNEAQ (reference sequence). The CDR3 sequence is 17 residues long.

Remarks on this clone: The sample contains more than one DNA sequence encoding this CDR3. J is TRBJ2-3 and V is TRBV20-1; unclear D gene. Trimming removed 5 bases from V and 6 bases from J, with 6 bases in between. From germline, CDR1 is DFQATT and CDR2 SNEGSKA (reference sequence). This CDR3 contains 10 residues. The CDR3 loop is CSARRDTQYF. The CDR3 DNA reads TGCAGTGCTCGTAGGGATACGCAGTATTTT.

V usage is TRBV5-1 and J usage is TRBJ1-1; possibly TRBD1 for D (6 bases). The CDR3 covers 17 residues. Looked up from germline, CDR1 is SGHRS and CDR2 is YFSETQ. The ends were cut back, 0 bases at V and 7 bases at J, with 22 bases in the middle. The CDR3 loop reads CASSLAGSSDLQGEAFF. For the CDR3, the DNA is TGCGCCAGCAGCTTGGCGGGGTCAAGTGATCTACAGGGTGAAGCTTTCTTT.

The rearrangement joins TRBV6-4 to TRBJ1-4; perhaps TRBD1 as D (5 bases). CDR3 size: 13 residues. CDR1 and CDR2 from the germline V gene are MRHNA and SNTAGT. Trimming cost V 8 bases and J 9 bases, with 16 bases left between them. The CDR3 DNA reads as TGTGCCAGCGGTTTTCAGGGTATGAAAAAACTGTTTTTT. Translating it yields CASGFQGMKKLFF.

This clone was counted between two and nine times. The V call is TRBV14, the J call TRBJ1-2, with TRBD1 identical over 8 bases. The CDR3 has 14 amino acids. Germline V CDR1 and CDR2: SGHDN, FVKESK. V shed 0 bases, J shed 8 bases, and the junction held 5 bases outside the gene matches. CDR3 residues: CASSQDRTGRGYTF. CDR3 bases: TGTGCCAGCAGCCAAGACCGGACAGGGCGAGGCTACACCTTC.

The V and J genes are TRBV28 and TRBJ2-7; D is possibly TRBD1 (6 bases). The CDR3 has 12 residues. Trimming cost V 10 bases and J 2 bases, with 12 bases left between them. Germline assignment: CDR1 MDHEN and CDR2 SYDVKM. CDR3 in DNA: TGTGCCACCGTAGGACAGACCTACGAGCAGTACTTC. Translated: CATVGQTYEQYF.

The rearrangement uses TRBV7-8 and TRBJ2-5; D ambiguous. The V end was cut by 0 bases, the J end by 5 bases, with 10 bases between. The CDR3 is made up of 14 amino acids. The germline V gene encodes CDR1 SGHVS and CDR2 FQNEAQ. The CDR3 region is CASSLARSQETQYF. The CDR3, as DNA: TGTGCCAGCAGCTTAGCCCGGAGTCAGGAGACCCAGTACTTC.

The chain recombines TRBV7-2 with TRBJ2-3; 13 nucleotides align to TRBD2. The V and J ends lost 5 bases and 4 bases, in that order; junction bases with no gene match: 6. The germline gives CDR1 SGHTA, CDR2 FQGNSA. The CDR3 extends over 16 amino acids. The CDR3 spells CASSPRTSGSADTQYF. In nucleotides, the CDR3 is TGTGCCAGCAGCCCCCGGACTAGCGGGAGTGCAGATACGCAGTATTTT.

This clone showed up just once. The chain links TRBV6-5 to TRBJ2-6, with D possibly TRBD2 on 6 matching bases. CDR3 length equals 13 residues. Trimming took 5 bases from V and 13 from J, leaving 15 bases between them. Germline-derived CDR1 and CDR2 are MNHEY and SVGAGI. The CDR3 bases are TGTGCCAGCAGTCGGGGAGGTGCCAGTGTCCTGACTTTC. This sequence encodes CASSRGGASVLTF.